A single sample gave rise to the 30 T cell receptor beta chains below, sequenced in a study of graft-versus-host responses after intestinal transplantation. TCRdb keeps only in-frame clones here, not all; method: immunoSEQ multiplex PCR. The profile shows fewer than 45,000 clones, around nine tenths of them singletons. The sequenced sample was PBMCs, obtained 524 days after transplant. Receptor source: a human patient who received an intestinal transplant, so some T cells may come from the graft donor.

The chain carries TRBV4-2 and TRBJ1-4, with D hard to call. V lost 0 bases and J 7 bases, leaving 18 bases between the germline ends. CDR1 is LGHNA, CDR2 YNFKEQ, per germline. CDR3 length: 17 amino acids. The CDR3 is CASSQDPKEGLSEKLFF. The CDR3 region has the DNA TGTGCCAGCAGCCAAGATCCAAAAGAGGGTCTTAGTGAAAAACTGTTTTTT.

The rearrangement joins TRBV7-6 to TRBJ2-7, with 9 positions matching TRBD2. The junction had 14 bases not matched to a gene; V was cut back by 2 bases and J by 0 bases. CDR1 and CDR2 (germline): SGHVS, FNYEAQ. This CDR3 is 19 amino acids long. Here the CDR3 DNA reads TGTGCCAGCAGCTTAAGGGCTAGCGGGAATTTTTTCCACTCCTACGAGCAGTACTTC. It encodes CASSLRASGNFFHSYEQYF.

The chain has TRBV27 and TRBJ2-1, with a tentative D call TRBD1 (5 bases). This CDR3 is built from 14 residues. Germline V CDR1 and CDR2: MNHEY, SMNVEV (reference sequence). V was shortened by 3 bases and J by 1 base, with 7 bases between the two germline ends. CDR3 region: CASSFQGSYNEQFF. The CDR3 DNA is TGTGCCAGCAGTTTTCAGGGTTCCTACAATGAGCAGTTCTTC.

The chain combines TRBV11-2 with TRBJ2-7, with D possibly being TRBD2 (6 bases). The CDR3 is 16 amino acids. V dropped 3 bases and J dropped 3 bases, with 18 bases sitting between them. The germline gives CDR1 SGHAT, CDR2 FQNNGV. The CDR3 sequence: CASSLRLDPLNYEQYF. The CDR3 DNA follows: TGTGCCAGCAGCTTGAGACTAGACCCCCTTAACTACGAGCAGTACTTC. The full variable domain, its missing parts supplied by reference TRBV11-2 and TRBJ2-7, is EAGVAQSPRYKIIEKRQSVAFWCNPISGHATLYWYQQILGQGPKLLIQFQNNGVVDDSQLPKDRFSAERLKGVDSTLKIQPAKLEDSAVYLCASSLRLDPLNYEQYFGPGTRLTVT.

The V call is TRBV27, the J call TRBJ1-4; D unclear. The CDR3 totals 16 residues. Deletions cut 5 bases from V and 7 bases from J, with 20 bases between. The germline V gene has CDR1 MNHEY and CDR2 SMNVEV (reference sequence). The CDR3 DNA follows: TGTGCCAGCAGTCCCCTCGGAGACTCCCTTAGTGAAAAACTGTTTTTT. This codes for CASSPLGDSLSEKLFF.

J is TRBJ1-1 and V is TRBV6-1; 7 bases fit TRBD1. The germline CDR1 and CDR2 sequences are MNHNS and SASEGT. This CDR3 spans 15 amino acids. The V segment lost 6 bases and the J segment 0 bases; nucleotides outside the gene matches: 7. The CDR3 is CASSSTGALNTEAFF. CDR3 nucleotide sequence: TGTGCCAGCAGCTCTACAGGGGCCCTGAACACTGAAGCTTTCTTT.

The chain couples TRBV29-1 to TRBJ2-1; TRBD2 aligns across 10 bases. Germline V gene sequence: CDR1 SQVTM, CDR2 ANQGSEA. The CDR3 spans 19 residues. J gave up 8 bases and V 4 bases, and 23 bases lay outside the gene matches. The CDR3 DNA reads as TGCAGCGTTGTCCGAAGGCCTAGCGGGAGAGCGGCTATGGGGGATGAGCAGTTCTTC. Its translation is CSVVRRPSGRAAMGDEQFF.

J is TRBJ2-1 and V is TRBV7-3; possibly TRBD2 for D (6 bases). Germline V gene lookup returns CDR1 SGHTA and CDR2 FQGTGA. The CDR3 covers 15 residues. V lost 5 bases and J 4 bases, leaving 15 bases between the germline ends. The CDR3 spells CASSQNSGTYNEQFF. The DNA for the CDR3 is TGTGCCAGCAGCCAGAACTCGGGGACTTACAATGAGCAGTTCTTC. Drawing the rest from reference TRBV7-3 and TRBJ2-1, the complete variable domain is GAGVSQTPSNKVTEKGKYVELRCDPISGHTALYWYRQSLGQGPEFLIYFQGTGAADDSGLPNDRFFAVRPEGSVSTLKIQRTERGDSAVYLCASSQNSGTYNEQFFGPGTRLTVL.

The chain is built from TRBV2 and TRBJ2-7, with TRBD2 identical over 14 bases. Germline loops: CDR1 SNHLY, CDR2 FYNNEI. The junction had 4 bases not matched to a gene; V was cut back by 6 bases and J by 0 bases. CDR3 length equals 16 residues. The CDR3: CASSGGTSGSSYEQYF. The CDR3, as DNA: TGTGCCAGCAGCGGCGGGACTAGCGGGAGCTCCTACGAGCAGTACTTC. Complete variable domain (other parts from reference TRBV2 and TRBJ2-7): EPEVTQTPSHQVTQMGQEVILRCVPISNHLYFYWYRQILGQKVEFLVSFYNNEISEKSEIFDDQFSVERPDGSNFTLKIRSTKLEDSAMYFCASSGGTSGSSYEQYFGPGTRLTVT.

This chain connects TRBV27 to TRBJ1-2; tentatively, D is TRBD1 (5 bases). The V gene's germline CDR1 is MNHEY and CDR2 SMNVEV (reference sequence). The CDR3 totals 15 residues. V lost 9 bases, J lost 4 bases, and 21 bases lay in between. In nucleotides, the CDR3 is TGTGCCAGTATGAGGAGCGGCGGACAAATCTATGGCTACACCTTC. Protein product: CASMRSGGQIYGYTF.

This chain uses TRBV6-6 with TRBJ2-1; 7 nucleotides agree with TRBD2. The V gene end was trimmed by 6 bases and the J gene end by 5 bases; junction bases not matched to a gene: 4. The CDR3 contains 13 residues. Per the germline V gene, CDR1 is MNHNY and CDR2 is SVGAGI (reference sequence). CDR3 in amino acids: CASSQREHNEQFF. CDR3 DNA: TGTGCCAGCAGCCAGCGGGAACACAATGAGCAGTTCTTC.

This sequence joins TRBV6-5 and TRBJ1-5; 7 bases are a match to TRBD1. CDR3 length equals 14 residues. The ends lost 0 bases at V and 8 bases at J; junction bases unmatched: 4. In germline, CDR1 is MNHEY, CDR2 SVGAGI. CDR3 amino acids: CASSYSPGGKPQHF. DNA for the CDR3: TGTGCCAGCAGTTACTCGCCAGGGGGAAAGCCCCAGCATTTT.

The chain carries TRBV20-1 and TRBJ1-1; D is uncertain. Per germline, CDR1 DFQATT and CDR2 SNEGSKA (reference sequence). This CDR3 has 8 amino acids. Trimming removed 5 bases from V and 11 bases from J, with 6 bases in between. CDR3 residues: CSAREAFF. As DNA, the CDR3 is TGCAGTGCTCGGGAGGCTTTCTTT.

The table lists this clone with a count of one. The chain has TRBV6-1 and TRBJ1-5; TRBD1 agrees at 10 bases. Germline loops: CDR1 MNHNS, CDR2 SASEGT. This CDR3 is built from 15 residues. J lost 9 bases, V lost 6 bases, and 11 bases had no gene match. The CDR3 coding sequence is TGTGCCAGCAGATCTGAAGCGACAGGGGGCGGGCCCCAGCATTTT. The encoded protein is CASRSEATGGGPQHF.

The rearrangement joins TRBV29-1 to TRBJ1-1, with 12 bases identical to TRBD1. The germline CDR1 and CDR2 sequences are SQVTM and ANQGSEA. This CDR3 comprises 16 residues. J lost 0 bases, V lost 7 bases, and 9 bases had no gene match. Here the CDR3 DNA reads TGCAGCGCCGGACCGGGACAGGGGGCCATGAACACTGAAGCTTTCTTT. Translating gives CSAGPGQGAMNTEAFF.

This clone was observed once. V usage is TRBV30 and J usage is TRBJ1-5; D is perhaps TRBD1 (6 bases). Germline V CDR1 and CDR2: GTSNPN, SVGIG (reference sequence). The CDR3 loop spans 12 amino acids. Trimming cost V 4 bases and J 9 bases, with 13 bases left between them. Written as DNA, the CDR3 is TGTGCCTGGAACATAGGGGGGAGGCCCCAGCATTTT. It specifies CAWNIGGRPQHF.

The chain couples TRBV19 to TRBJ2-3, with 8 bases fitting TRBD1. Germline assignment: CDR1 LNHDA and CDR2 SQIVND (reference sequence). CDR3 length equals 15 residues. V lost 5 bases and J lost 6; bases outside the gene matches: 10. The CDR3 bases are TGTGCCAGTAGTCCCGAGACAGGGGCCCGGGATACGCAGTATTTT. It yields the protein CASSPETGARDTQYF.

The chain is built from TRBV7-2 and TRBJ2-7, with D perhaps assigned TRBD1 or TRBD2 (5 bases each). Germline lookup yields CDR1 SGHTA and CDR2 FQGNSA. This CDR3 region has 15 residues. The V end was cut by 3 bases, the J end by 1 base, with 13 bases between. The CDR3 loop is CASSLAGTPSYEQYF. The CDR3 bases are TGTGCCAGCAGCTTGGCCGGGACCCCTTCCTACGAGCAGTACTTC.

This clone was seen a few times. The chain combines TRBV9 with TRBJ1-1, with D unresolved. Germline CDR1 and CDR2: SGDLS and YYNGEE. This CDR3 is built from 12 residues. Trimming stripped 1 base from V and 7 bases from J, with 8 bases between. The CDR3 nucleotides are TGTGCCAGCAGCGTAACACCCCGTGAAGCTTTCTTT. Its protein product is CASSVTPREAFF.

This clone was seen a handful of times. The gene calls are TRBV7-9 and TRBJ2-2; D possibly corresponds to TRBD2 (5 bases). Germline CDR1 reads SEHNR; CDR2 reads FQNEAQ (reference sequence). The V end was cut by 6 bases, the J end by 5 bases, with 13 bases between. This CDR3 has 14 amino acids. The CDR3 DNA is TGTGCCAGCAGTTCCGGGGTCGGTACCGGGGAGCTGTTTTTT. This encodes CASSSGVGTGELFF.

This rearrangement joins TRBV2 to TRBJ2-5; D is ambiguous. The germline V gene encodes CDR1 SNHLY and CDR2 FYNNEI. V was pared by 8 bases and J by 2 bases, with 3 bases between. The CDR3 has 10 amino acids. CDR3 nucleotide sequence: TGTGCCAGCGGGCAAGAGACCCAGTACTTC. Translated, it gives CASGQETQYF.

Only one count was recorded for this clone. This rearrangement joins TRBV11-2 to TRBJ2-7, with 11 bases lining up with TRBD2. The CDR3 is 15 amino acids. Unmatched junction bases numbered 6, after V lost 1 base and J lost 7 bases. CDR1 is SGHAT and CDR2 is FQNNGV in the germline V gene. The CDR3 here is CASSLALAGVKEQYF. In DNA, the CDR3 is TGTGCCAGCAGCTTAGCACTAGCGGGAGTGAAAGAGCAGTACTTC.

This chain joins TRBV28 and TRBJ1-5; D perhaps matches TRBD1 (5 bases). CDR1 and CDR2 from the germline V gene are MDHEN and SYDVKM. Trimming took 3 bases from V and 5 from J, leaving 14 bases between them. This CDR3 comprises 15 residues. The CDR3 protein is CASSLGGRGDQPQHF. The CDR3 DNA reads TGTGCCAGCAGTTTGGGCGGACGGGGGGATCAGCCCCAGCATTTT. The variable domain in full, with the rest retrieved from reference TRBV28 and TRBJ1-5, is DVKVTQSSRYLVKRTGEKVFLECVQDMDHENMFWYRQDPGLGLRLIYFSYDVKMKEKGDIPEGYSVSREKKERFSLILESASTNQTSMYLCASSLGGRGDQPQHFGDGTRLSIL.

The V and J genes are TRBV5-6 and TRBJ2-5; D uncertain. V lost 3 bases and J lost 5, with 11 bases in between. The CDR3 is made up of 13 amino acids. Germline loops: CDR1 SGHDT, CDR2 YYEEEE. Here the CDR3 reads CASSWAAQETQYF. The CDR3 region has the DNA TGTGCCAGCAGCTGGGCAGCACAGGAGACCCAGTACTTC.

This rearrangement joins TRBV15 to TRBJ1-2, with 11 bases that match TRBD1. This CDR3 has 17 amino acids. Germline trimming cut 0 bases from V and 2 bases from J; bases unmatched to any gene: 5. The germline CDR1 and CDR2 sequences are LNHNV and YYDKDF (reference sequence). The CDR3 nucleotides read TGTGCCACCAGCAGAGATCGGGGGACAGGGGGAAACTATGGCTACACCTTC. Translating gives CATSRDRGTGGNYGYTF.

This chain joins TRBV9 and TRBJ1-6; weak D call: TRBD1 (5 bases). The germline CDR1 and CDR2 sequences are SGDLS and YYNGEE. This CDR3 is 16 amino acids long. Trimming took 0 bases from V and 4 from J, leaving 11 bases between them. CDR3 sequence reads: CASSVEGTDYNSPLHF. Written as DNA, the CDR3 is TGTGCCAGCAGCGTAGAAGGGACGGATTATAATTCACCCCTCCACTTT.

The genes are TRBV7-9 and TRBJ2-3; possibly TRBD2 for D (6 bases). The germline gives CDR1 SEHNR, CDR2 FQNEAQ (reference sequence). This CDR3 contains 15 residues. Trimming shortened V by 2 bases and J by 1 base, and 10 bases separated the two germline ends. As DNA, the CDR3 is TGTGCCAGCAGCTTAACTAGCTTTGGCACAGATACGCAGTATTTT. It is translated as CASSLTSFGTDTQYF.

The chain has TRBV4-1 and TRBJ2-2; 7 nucleotides line up with TRBD2. CDR1 is MGHRA, CDR2 YSYEKL, per germline. V shed 0 bases, J shed 0 bases, and the junction held 7 bases outside the gene matches. CDR3 size: 18 residues. CDR3 sequence reads: CASSQEGLAASNTGELFF. The CDR3 region has the DNA TGCGCCAGCAGCCAAGAAGGGCTAGCGGCGTCGAACACCGGGGAGCTGTTTTTT.

The J gene is TRBJ2-5, the V gene TRBV7-2, with 9 nucleotides matching TRBD1. The germline V gene encodes CDR1 SGHTA and CDR2 FQGNSA. The CDR3 runs to 15 residues. Trimming removed 5 bases from V and 4 bases from J; junction bases left unmatched: 8. CDR3 DNA: TGTGCCAGCAGCCGACAGACAGGGGGGGGAGAGACCCAGTACTTC. Its translation: CASSRQTGGGETQYF.

CDR3 sequence: CASSLERQGALGANVLTF. CDR3 DNA: TGTGCCAGCAGCTTAGAACGACAGGGGGCGCTGGGGGCCAACGTCCTGACTTTC. The gene calls are TRBV7-9 and TRBJ2-6; the match to TRBD1 covers 10 bases. The germline V gene encodes CDR1 SEHNR and CDR2 FQNEAQ (reference sequence). There are 18 residues in the CDR3. V dropped 1 base and J dropped 4; count of bases not matched to a gene: 7.